This T cell receptor (beta chain) was recovered during a study of Graves' ophthalmopathy and Graves' hyperthyroidism. For repertoire sequencing, the TCR beta CDR3 regions were amplified from RNA transcripts. In the first round, RT-PCR was carried out with HTBI primers, and a multiplex PCR formed the second round. TCRdb itself ran the multiplex PCR reads through MiXCR, one entry per CDR3 protein. There are roughly 610,000 distinct CDR3 sequences in the sample; about a fifth occur only once, and roughly 6.9% lies in the top ten. The CDR3 is 14 residues long. With V trimmed by 4 bases and J by 10 bases, 12 bases remained unmatched. Germline V gives CDR1 MDHEN, CDR2 SYDVKM. Where ophthalmopathy was absent within 18 months of follow-up, hyperthyroidism was stable. Clinicians made diagnoses from clinical symptoms, serum thyroxine, TRAb, thyroid ultrasound and orbital computed tomography. This clonotype has a count of ten or more. As yet, its antigen is unknown.

General observations from the study: Among thyroid clonotypes expanded above 0.001 frequency, most also appeared in blood.

The V and J genes are TRBV28 and TRBJ2-7, with 8 positions matching TRBD1. The sequenced sample was peripheral blood. The TCR originated in a woman between 18 and 29 years old with stable Graves' hyperthyroidism. Some clones in this sample may be carry-over from other donors' samples. CDR3 protein: CASSSVDRAAKQYF. In DNA, the CDR3 is TGTGCCAGCAGTTCGGTGGACAGGGCTGCGAAACAGTACTTC.